The subject of this entry is one T cell receptor beta chain. Germline lookup yields CDR1 MNHEY and CDR2 SMNVEV (reference sequence). The CDR3 spans 16 residues. The junction had 6 bases not matched to a gene; V was cut back by 4 bases and J by 4 bases. As originally analysed: From reference gene primer amplification, estimates of nucleated cell counts were derived. Sequencing used immunoSEQ multiplex PCR; TCRdb keeps in-frame clones, though not all of them. V, J and clone size derive from that table, while D and trimming were established from the DNA sequence. The sample shows 200,000 or so clones, approximately 80% of them seen only once. The entry originates in a study of blood T cell repertoires in COVID-19. Study details: Researchers got acute and convalescent COVID-19 samples from the United States, Italy and Spain.

Recruitment covered roughly 24 US areas and drew participants whose ages spanned roughly 18 to 90 years. Clinical histories supplied by participants themselves formed the basis of cohort assignment. Sequencing was done on a sample of PBMCs or T cells enriched from blood (not recorded which). The rearrangement joins TRBV27 to TRBJ2-3; 12 positions match TRBD2. The sequence derives from a man in his 60s who had recovered from COVID-19. CDR3 in amino acids: CASSWSSGGGSDTQYF. CDR3 nucleotide sequence: TGTGCCAGCAGTTGGTCTAGCGGGGGGGGCTCAGATACGCAGTATTTT.